The clone carrying this TCR beta chain was observed a handful of times. From RNA transcripts, TCR beta CDR3 regions were amplified. A set of HTBI primers served as the primers for a first-round RT-PCR of the TCR CDR3. Via MiXCR, TCRdb re-called the multiplex PCR reads, giving one row per CDR3 protein. The data contain hundreds of thousands of distinct CDR3 sequences, around 15% of them singletons. Exclusion of patients followed from uncontrolled infection, other autoimmune disease, pregnancy or lactation. This record comes from a study of T cells in Graves' hyperthyroidism and ophthalmopathy. Study context: Staff took peripheral blood when the initial diagnosis was made, before any treatment began.

The length of the CDR3 is 14 residues. The germline V gene has CDR1 MNHEY and CDR2 SMNVEV (reference sequence). Trimming took off 2 bases at V and 6 bases at J, with 11 bases between the two ends. The chain is built from TRBV27 and TRBJ2-1; D remains unclear. Sequenced sample: blood. This TCR derives from a woman aged 18-29 years with Graves' hyperthyroidism. CDR3: CASSLGVTANEQFF. CDR3 coding DNA: TGTGCCAGCAGTTTAGGGGTGACTGCCAATGAGCAGTTCTTC.